The 20 T cell receptor beta chains in this list originate from one sample, sequenced in a study of T cell repertoires in cytomegalovirus infection. Each CDR3 protein gets one entry after TCRdb re-called the reads with MiXCR. Of about 770,000 distinct CDR3 sequences in the sample, about 27% were seen once. What these receptors recognize is not known. Material: cultured CD8+ T cells from PBMCs, obtained from culture after CMV antigen stimulation. These receptors originate from a human donor in good health (CMV status not recorded). Some clones in this sample may be carry-over from other donors' samples.

This rearrangement joins TRBV9 to TRBJ2-2, with 8 bases lining up with TRBD2. Per the germline V gene, CDR1 is SGDLS and CDR2 is YYNGEE. This CDR3 comprises 16 residues. V lost 3 bases to trimming and J lost 3 bases; unmatched junction nucleotides: 7. The CDR3 DNA sequence: TGTGCCAGCAGCGCCCCAGCGGGGGTCCACACCGGGGAGCTGTTTTTT. Amino acids: CASSAPAGVHTGELFF.

This clonotype was detected only once. This chain links TRBV7-9 with TRBJ1-2; 9 bases map to TRBD1. V lost 5 bases, J lost 8 bases, and 6 bases stayed unmatched. The CDR3 spans 13 residues. The germline CDR1 and CDR2 sequences are SEHNR and FQNEAQ (reference sequence). CDR3 region: CASSPTGGIGYTF. The CDR3, as DNA: TGTGCCAGCAGCCCGACAGGGGGTATAGGCTACACCTTC.

This clonotype was seen a few times. J is TRBJ1-1 and V is TRBV12-5; 7 bases are shared with TRBD1. V lost 3 bases, J lost 1 base, and 8 bases stayed unmatched. Germline V lookup: CDR1 LGHNT, CDR2 FRNRAP. The CDR3 sequence is 16 residues long. The CDR3 sequence: CASGFLLGGENTEAFF. The CDR3 DNA sequence: TGTGCTAGTGGTTTTTTATTAGGGGGCGAGAACACTGAAGCTTTCTTT.

This chain connects TRBV4-3 to TRBJ1-2; possible D gene TRBD1, 6 bases. Germline CDR1 LGHNA, CDR2 YSLEER. V dropped 0 bases and J dropped 2 bases, with 16 bases sitting between them. The CDR3 is 17 residues long. CDR3 amino acids: CASSQETGTLRNYGYTF. CDR3 sequence (DNA): TGCGCCAGCAGCCAAGAAACCGGGACATTAAGGAACTATGGCTACACCTTC.

This clonotype occurred a few times. The chain employs TRBV7-9 and TRBJ2-5; tentatively, D is TRBD1 (6 bases). The CDR3 is 14 amino acids. The germline V gene encodes CDR1 SEHNR and CDR2 FQNEAQ (reference sequence). Deletions cut 5 bases from V and 2 bases from J, with 12 bases between. The chain's CDR3 is CASSHRQVQETQYF. The CDR3 DNA reads TGTGCCAGCAGCCACCGACAGGTTCAAGAGACCCAGTACTTC.

The chain employs TRBV7-9 and TRBJ1-2; D possibly corresponds to TRBD1 (6 bases). This CDR3 has 17 amino acids. V was trimmed by 5 bases and J by 0 bases, leaving 19 bases between them. From germline, CDR1 is SEHNR and CDR2 FQNEAQ (reference sequence). CDR3 region: CASSPTTGSGANYGYTF. Here the CDR3 DNA reads TGTGCCAGCAGCCCCACAACAGGGAGTGGGGCTAACTATGGCTACACCTTC. Full variable domain (rest looked up from reference TRBV7-9 and TRBJ1-2): DTGVSQNPRHKITKRGQNVTFRCDPISEHNRLYWYRQTLGQGPEFLTYFQNEAQLEKSRLLSDRFSAERPKGSFSTLEIQRTEQGDSAMYLCASSPTTGSGANYGYTFGSGTRLTVV.

This clonotype has a count of ten or more. The genes are TRBV7-6 and TRBJ2-6, with D unresolved. The germline V gene encodes CDR1 SGHVS and CDR2 FNYEAQ. The CDR3 runs to 17 residues. V lost 1 base to trimming and J lost 2 bases, with 12 bases between them. CDR3 DNA: TGTGCCAGCAGCTTAGGATACAGAAGTACTGGGGCCAACGTCCTGACTTTC. Translated: CASSLGYRSTGANVLTF.

This clonotype was seen a few times. This sequence joins TRBV12-3 or TRBV12-4 and TRBJ1-5, with a weak D call TRBD1 (6 bases). V was clipped by 6 bases and J by 0 bases, with 12 bases between them. This CDR3 is 15 amino acids long. Here the CDR3 reads CASSQRDTSNQPQHF. The CDR3 region has the DNA TGTGCCAGCAGCCAAAGGGACACTAGCAATCAGCCCCAGCATTTT.

In this sample, this clonotype turned up once. CDR3 nucleotides: TGTGCCAGCAGCACGGCGGGGGGGCCGCGGGAGACCCAGTACTTC. Its protein is CASSTAGGPRETQYF. The gene calls are TRBV6-1 and TRBJ2-5, with 9 bases fitting TRBD2. Germline values: CDR1 MNHNS, CDR2 SASEGT. V lost 6 bases, J lost 5 bases, and 10 bases stayed unmatched. This CDR3 has 15 amino acids.

This rearrangement joins TRBV18 to TRBJ2-4; D perhaps matches TRBD2 (6 bases). Per the germline V gene, CDR1 is KGHSH and CDR2 is LQKENI. The V and J ends lost 0 bases and 3 bases respectively, with 21 bases between them. The CDR3 is 19 residues long. Here the CDR3 DNA reads TGTGCCAGCTCACCACCCGACGGGGTCTTGCGCGGGGACAAAAACATTCAGTACTTC. It codes for CASSPPDGVLRGDKNIQYF.

This clonotype was seen more than once but under ten times. This chain joins TRBV2 and TRBJ2-5; the D gene is possibly TRBD2 (5 bases). There are 14 residues in the CDR3. Germline CDR1 is SNHLY and CDR2 is FYNNEI. V was clipped by 5 bases and J by 5 bases, with 15 bases between them. CDR3: CASSLGVPRETQYF. CDR3 coding DNA: TGTGCCAGCAGTCTGGGAGTACCTCGGGAGACCCAGTACTTC.

The genes are TRBV27 and TRBJ2-1; tentative D call: TRBD2 (7 bases). Deletions cut 6 bases from V and 5 bases from J, with 17 bases between. The CDR3 covers 15 residues. Germline V lookup: CDR1 MNHEY, CDR2 SMNVEV (reference sequence). CDR3 sequence: CASSFWRGPDNEQFF. DNA for the CDR3: TGTGCCAGCAGCTTTTGGCGGGGGCCCGACAATGAGCAGTTCTTC.

This clonotype was observed a handful of times. The chain is built from TRBV14 and TRBJ1-2; D gene ambiguous. V lost 1 base and J lost 0, with 12 bases in between. Germline CDR1 is SGHDN and CDR2 is FVKESK. The CDR3 has 16 residues. The CDR3 region is CASSQVPVTSNYGYTF. CDR3 DNA: TGTGCCAGCAGCCAAGTGCCAGTAACCTCTAACTATGGCTACACCTTC.

The J gene is TRBJ2-7, the V gene TRBV20-1; TRBD2 matches at 9 bases. CDR1 is DFQATT and CDR2 is SNEGSKA in the germline V gene (reference sequence). The J segment lost 3 bases and the V segment lost 4 bases, leaving 7 bases of the junction unmatched. The CDR3 has 14 amino acids. The CDR3 DNA sequence: TGCAGTGCTACTCTAGCGGGAAATCTCTACGAGCAGTACTTC. It translates to CSATLAGNLYEQYF.

This clonotype appeared a few times. The V call is TRBV7-9, the J call TRBJ1-1, with D possibly being TRBD1 (5 bases). Trimming shortened V by 4 bases and J by 6 bases, and 12 bases separated the two germline ends. Germline V lookup: CDR1 SEHNR, CDR2 FQNEAQ (reference sequence). This CDR3 is built from 13 residues. CDR3 coding DNA: TGTGCCAGCAGCTCGGGAGGGGCGGCTGAAGCTTTCTTT. Protein sequence: CASSSGGAAEAFF. The variable domain in full, completed from reference TRBV7-9 and TRBJ1-1, reads DTGVSQNPRHKITKRGQNVTFRCDPISEHNRLYWYRQTLGQGPEFLTYFQNEAQLEKSRLLSDRFSAERPKGSFSTLEIQRTEQGDSAMYLCASSSGGAAEAFFGQGTRLTVV.

This clonotype was counted many times. The V gene is TRBV7-9, the J gene TRBJ1-4; D gene ambiguous. V lost 7 bases to trimming and J lost 11 bases, with 11 bases between them. Germline V gives CDR1 SEHNR, CDR2 FQNEAQ (reference sequence). The CDR3 covers 11 residues. This chain's CDR3 is CASTHDTKLFF. For the CDR3, the DNA is TGTGCCAGCACCCACGACACCAAACTGTTTTTT.

A few counts support this clonotype. The genes are TRBV11-2 and TRBJ1-1, with D maybe TRBD1 (6 bases). V was shortened by 0 bases and J by 5 bases, with 22 bases between the two germline ends. Germline CDR1 is SGHAT and CDR2 is FQNNGV. CDR3 length: 18 residues. DNA for the CDR3: TGTGCCAGCAGCTTAGAGAATGCGATCGGGGGGCGCGGAACTGAAGCTTTCTTT. This codes for CASSLENAIGGRGTEAFF.

The genes are TRBV19 and TRBJ1-2, with 7 positions matching TRBD1. This CDR3 spans 14 amino acids. After removal of 3 bases from V and 1 base from J, the junction contained 2 bases not matched to a gene. The germline gives CDR1 LNHDA, CDR2 SQIVND (reference sequence). The CDR3 bases are TGTGCCAGTAGTATGACAGGGATTAACTATGGCTACACCTTC. This sequence encodes CASSMTGINYGYTF. The full variable domain, in which reference TRBV19 and TRBJ1-2 provide the parts outside the CDR3, is DGGITQSPKYLFRKEGQNVTLSCEQNLNHDAMYWYRQDPGQGLRLIYYSQIVNDFQKGDIAEGYSVSREKKESFPLTVTSAQKNPTAFYLCASSMTGINYGYTFGSGTRLTVV.

This clonotype was counted between two and nine times. The chain joins TRBV7-9 to TRBJ1-6, with a possible D match to TRBD1 (5 bases). CDR3 size: 13 residues. CDR1 and CDR2 from the germline V gene are SEHNR and FQNEAQ (reference sequence). V was shortened by 7 bases and J by 10 bases, with 14 bases between the two germline ends. This CDR3 reads CASKPGGGSPLHF. CDR3 nucleotide sequence: TGTGCCAGCAAACCGGGGGGGGGATCACCCCTCCACTTT.

This clonotype has just a few counts. The V gene is TRBV6-6, the J gene TRBJ2-7; a weak D match, TRBD2 (7 bases). The length of the CDR3 is 15 residues. V was cut by 0 bases and J by 4 bases, with 13 bases left in between. Per the germline V gene, CDR1 is MNHNY and CDR2 is SVGAGI (reference sequence). The CDR3 region is CASSYSERGQYEQYF. The CDR3 DNA follows: TGTGCCAGCAGTTACTCAGAGCGGGGACAATACGAGCAGTACTTC.